The 27 T cell receptor beta chains in this list originate from one sample, sequenced in a study of TIL therapy for anti-PD-1-resistant metastatic lung cancer. The libraries were made with immunoSEQ v3. Profiled with immunoSEQ multiplex PCR; TCRdb holds only in-frame clones, not every one. The data hold 45,000 to 60,000 clones, with around 64% observed a single time. The time point: pre-treatment sample, taken before nivolumab and TIL therapy. Most excised metastases sampled were pleural nodules or supraclavicular lymph nodes. This specimen consisted of tumor tissue, obtained at baseline. The receptor set was obtained from a person aged 25 to 80 with non-small cell lung cancer.

The chain joins TRBV7-3 to TRBJ2-3; 10 bases are shared with TRBD2. Per germline, CDR1 SGHTA and CDR2 FQGTGA. The V segment lost 5 bases and the J segment 1 base; nucleotides outside the gene matches: 9. The CDR3 runs 17 residues. CDR3 nucleotide sequence: TGTGCCAGCAGCCGCTCGGGGAGCGGGGGGGGCACAGATACGCAGTATTTT. Translating it yields CASSRSGSGGGTDTQYF.

The gene calls are TRBV6-5 and TRBJ1-3; 7 bases line up with TRBD1. The ends lost 5 bases at V and 8 bases at J; junction bases unmatched: 12. The germline V gene has CDR1 MNHEY and CDR2 SVGAGI. The CDR3 contains 15 residues. CDR3 amino acids: CASSRRRGQGHTIYF. Written as DNA, the CDR3 is TGTGCCAGCAGTCGCAGGAGGGGGCAGGGGCACACCATATATTTT.

V is TRBV11-2 and J is TRBJ2-7; no firm D call. V was cut by 5 bases and J by 2 bases, with 13 bases left in between. Germline values: CDR1 SGHAT, CDR2 FQNNGV. The length of the CDR3 is 14 residues. The CDR3 protein is CASSVSQITYEQYF. The CDR3 DNA follows: TGTGCCAGCAGCGTCAGCCAAATTACCTACGAGCAGTACTTC.

Only a few counts were recorded for this clone. V is TRBV4-2 and J is TRBJ2-1, with TRBD2 identical over 16 bases. The V gene end was trimmed by 3 bases and the J gene end by 2 bases; junction bases not matched to a gene: 1. This CDR3 comprises 17 residues. From germline, CDR1 is LGHNA and CDR2 YNFKEQ. The CDR3 bases are TGTGCCAGCAGCCAGGGGACTAGCGGGAGGGCCTACAATGAGCAGTTCTTC. It codes for CASSQGTSGRAYNEQFF.

This clone was observed a handful of times. The V gene is TRBV5-4, the J gene TRBJ1-3, with TRBD1 as a possible D gene (5 bases). Germline CDR1 reads SGHNT; CDR2 reads YYREEE (reference sequence). This CDR3 has 15 amino acids. Trimming stripped 4 bases from V and 8 bases from J, with 19 bases between. DNA of the CDR3: TGTGCCAGCAGCCCGGACCCGGCAGGGCGGGACACCATATATTTT. It yields the protein CASSPDPAGRDTIYF.

CDR3 in DNA: TGTGCCAGCAGCCAAGAGGGGACTAGCGGCAATGAGCAGTTCTTC. It is translated as CASSQEGTSGNEQFF. The chain combines TRBV4-2 with TRBJ2-1; 11 nucleotides line up with TRBD2. V gave up 0 bases and J gave up 6 bases; unmatched junction bases: 1. Per germline, CDR1 LGHNA and CDR2 YNFKEQ. This CDR3 has 15 amino acids.

The chain couples TRBV6-5 to TRBJ2-7; TRBD2 agrees at 14 bases. Per germline, CDR1 MNHEY and CDR2 SVGAGI. The CDR3 sequence is 16 residues long. With V trimmed by 4 bases and J by 4 bases, 6 bases remained unmatched. CDR3 protein: CASSFSGLAGVYEQYF. In nucleotides, the CDR3 is TGTGCCAGCAGTTTCTCGGGACTAGCGGGAGTTTACGAGCAGTACTTC.

This clone was recorded a few times. V and J are TRBV5-1 and TRBJ1-1, with TRBD1 matching over 9 bases. After removal of 6 bases from V and 7 bases from J, the junction contained 10 bases not matched to a gene. Germline V lookup: CDR1 SGHRS, CDR2 YFSETQ. There are 14 residues in the CDR3. CDR3 loop: CASTKTGGEIEAFF. DNA for the CDR3: TGCGCCAGCACCAAAACAGGGGGCGAAATTGAAGCTTTCTTT.

The chain's CDR3 is CASSLSGQGSADTQYF. For the CDR3, the DNA is TGCGCCAGCAGCTTGTCTGGACAGGGCTCGGCAGATACGCAGTATTTT. V and J are TRBV5-1 and TRBJ2-3, with 8 bases matching TRBD1. Trimming at V came to 1 base and at J to 4 bases, leaving 8 bases not matched to a gene. The germline V gene has CDR1 SGHRS and CDR2 YFSETQ. The CDR3 has 16 residues.

The chain combines TRBV10-1 with TRBJ2-7; D remains unclear. Germline values: CDR1 WNHNN, CDR2 SYGVQD (reference sequence). The CDR3 loop spans 12 amino acids. V was cut by 3 bases and J by 7 bases, with 10 bases left in between. CDR3 DNA sequence: TGCGCCAGCAGTGAATTTAGGCGGGAGCAGTACTTC. This encodes CASSEFRREQYF.

The chain joins TRBV5-1 to TRBJ2-5; D might be TRBD2 (6 bases). Germline values: CDR1 SGHRS, CDR2 YFSETQ. Trimming pared 6 bases from V and 2 bases from J, leaving 11 bases between. The CDR3 covers 13 residues. DNA for the CDR3: TGCGCCAGCATGTATAGCGGACAAGAGACCCAGTACTTC. Translating it yields CASMYSGQETQYF.

This chain uses TRBV6-5 with TRBJ1-1; D gene ambiguous. Between the trimmed V and J ends, which lost 0 bases and 4 bases, there was a span of 9 bases. CDR1 is MNHEY and CDR2 is SVGAGI in the germline V gene. The CDR3 length is 14 residues. CDR3 region: CASSYSRFSTEAFF. Here the CDR3 DNA reads TGTGCCAGCAGTTACTCCCGGTTCAGCACTGAAGCTTTCTTT.

V gene TRBV5-1 combines with J gene TRBJ1-4, with 7 positions matching TRBD1. This CDR3 comprises 17 residues. Germline-derived CDR1 and CDR2 are SGHRS and YFSETQ. Trimming took 3 bases from V and 7 from J; bases not matched to a gene: 15. CDR3 sequence (DNA): TGCGCCAGCAGCTCGAGGGAATGGACAGGTTTAATTGAAAAACTGTTTTTT. As protein: CASSSREWTGLIEKLFF.

J is TRBJ1-2 and V is TRBV28; D call uncertain. This CDR3 has 13 amino acids. Germline-derived CDR1 and CDR2 are MDHEN and SYDVKM. The V end lost 8 bases, the J end lost 2 bases, and 12 bases lay between the germline ends. CDR3 coding DNA: TGTGCCAGCTCCAGCGGGCTGAACTATGGCTACACCTTC. Translation: CASSSGLNYGYTF.

This chain connects TRBV9 to TRBJ2-7; D ambiguous. This CDR3 has 14 amino acids. V dropped 0 bases and J dropped 0 bases, with 7 bases sitting between them. Germline V gene lookup returns CDR1 SGDLS and CDR2 YYNGEE. The CDR3 nucleotides read TGTGCCAGCAGCGTAGCCCAGAGCTCCTACGAGCAGTACTTC. Translated, it gives CASSVAQSSYEQYF.

This sequence joins TRBV6-5 and TRBJ2-3; a possible D gene is TRBD2 (6 bases). V lost 6 bases to trimming and J lost 11 bases, with 12 bases between them. The CDR3 totals 11 residues. The germline V gene encodes CDR1 MNHEY and CDR2 SVGAGI. CDR3 loop: CASSPGTVQYF. CDR3 nucleotide sequence: TGTGCCAGCAGCCCCGGGACTGTGCAGTATTTT.

The chain joins TRBV5-1 to TRBJ1-4; a possible D gene is TRBD1 (5 bases). The CDR3 is 14 residues long. Per the germline V gene, CDR1 is SGHRS and CDR2 is YFSETQ. V lost 0 bases and J lost 8, with 11 bases in between. The CDR3 is CASSLEWAGEKLFF. For the CDR3, the DNA is TGCGCCAGCAGCTTGGAGTGGGCAGGGGAAAAACTGTTTTTT.

The chain uses TRBV7-3 and TRBJ1-1; tentatively, D is TRBD1 (5 bases). Germline CDR1 reads SGHTA; CDR2 reads FQGTGA. The length of the CDR3 is 15 residues. The V end lost 1 base, the J end lost 0 bases, and 9 bases lay between the germline ends. The CDR3 nucleotides are TGTGCCAGCAGCTTAATGCCAGGGTTGAACACTGAAGCTTTCTTT. Translated: CASSLMPGLNTEAFF.

The chain has TRBV29-1 and TRBJ2-4, with D maybe TRBD1 (5 bases). V was trimmed by 5 bases and J by 0 bases, leaving 23 bases between them. This CDR3 has 18 amino acids. In germline, CDR1 is SQVTM, CDR2 ANQGSEA. CDR3 nucleotide sequence: TGCAGCGTTAGGGTTAACCAGGGTCATCCTCTAGCCAAAAACATTCAGTACTTC. It translates to CSVRVNQGHPLAKNIQYF.

This chain uses TRBV7-2 with TRBJ1-1; the D gene is possibly TRBD1 (5 bases). Germline CDR1 reads SGHTA; CDR2 reads FQGNSA. Trimming removed 1 base at V and 4 bases at J, with 10 bases between. The CDR3 is 14 amino acids. The chain's CDR3 is CASSLGRGSTEAFF. The CDR3 region has the DNA TGTGCCAGCAGCTTAGGTAGGGGTAGCACTGAAGCTTTCTTT.

The chain links TRBV29-1 to TRBJ1-4, with D unresolved. The CDR3 extends over 14 amino acids. V was clipped by 4 bases and J by 0 bases, with 9 bases between them. Germline V CDR1 and CDR2: SQVTM, ANQGSEA. In DNA form, the CDR3 reads TGCAGCGTTGGGAAGGGAGCAACTAATGAAAAACTGTTTTTT. As protein: CSVGKGATNEKLFF.

CDR3 nucleotide sequence: TGTGCCAGCAGCCGTGGGGGGGGCAATCAGCCCCAGCATTTT. Its translation: CASSRGGGNQPQHF. The chain combines TRBV7-9 with TRBJ1-5, with a weak D call TRBD1 (5 bases). The CDR3 loop spans 14 amino acids. The ends were cut back, 5 bases at V and 2 bases at J, with 10 bases in the middle. Germline CDR1 reads SEHNR; CDR2 reads FQNEAQ (reference sequence).

This clone was observed a few times. The J gene is TRBJ1-5, the V gene TRBV28, with TRBD1 as a possible D gene (6 bases). Per the germline V gene, CDR1 is MDHEN and CDR2 is SYDVKM. V was clipped by 7 bases and J by 7 bases, with 20 bases between them. This CDR3 has 15 amino acids. In nucleotides, the CDR3 is TGTGCCAGCAACCGCCCGGACACAGGGCTCCAGCCCCAGCATTTT. This sequence encodes CASNRPDTGLQPQHF.

The chain links TRBV6-5 to TRBJ2-2, with D perhaps TRBD1 or TRBD2 (6 bases each). This CDR3 is 15 amino acids long. Germline CDR1 reads MNHEY; CDR2 reads SVGAGI. V lost 6 bases and J lost 7, with 18 bases in between. CDR3 sequence: CASRATVGGHGELFF. The CDR3, as DNA: TGTGCCAGCAGAGCGACAGTTGGGGGGCACGGGGAGCTGTTTTTT.

This clone was found once. CDR3 coding DNA: TGTGCCAGCAGCTTAGCCCCGGGAGAAGGCACAGATACGCAGTATTTT. Residues: CASSLAPGEGTDTQYF. The V and J genes are TRBV11-2 and TRBJ2-3, with TRBD2 as a possible D gene (6 bases). Trimming left V 1 base short and J 1 base short, with 12 bases between. Germline V CDR1 and CDR2: SGHAT, FQNNGV. The CDR3 spans 16 residues.

The table lists this clone with a count of one. The genes are TRBV7-9 and TRBJ2-2; D might be TRBD1 or TRBD2, each matching 6 bases. V was clipped by 5 bases and J by 6 bases, with 16 bases between them. The germline gives CDR1 SEHNR, CDR2 FQNEAQ (reference sequence). The CDR3 length is 15 residues. CDR3 bases: TGTGCCAGCAGCCCTGGGGGGCCAGGGGCCGGGGAGCTGTTTTTT. It encodes CASSPGGPGAGELFF.

The chain carries TRBV5-6 and TRBJ2-3, with D uncertain. Between the trimmed V and J ends, which lost 5 bases and 6 bases, there was a span of 7 bases. The CDR3 is 11 amino acids. In germline, CDR1 is SGHDT, CDR2 YYEEEE. In DNA form, the CDR3 reads TGTGCCAGCAGAATAGCCGATACGCAGTATTTT. As protein: CASRIADTQYF.